The sequence of this T cell receptor beta chain was determined in a study of T cells in Graves' hyperthyroidism and ophthalmopathy. This clonotype turned up a few times. Germline V gene lookup returns CDR1 LGHDT and CDR2 YNNKEL (reference sequence). Trimming took off 2 bases at V and 0 bases at J, with 23 bases between the two ends. The CDR3 is 20 amino acids. If no ophthalmopathy progression occurred within 18 months, Graves' hyperthyroidism was stable. Cells are PBMCs isolated from about 10 ml of fresh blood. Amplified TCR beta CDR3 regions came from RNA transcripts. During a first-round RT-PCR of the TCR CDR3, the HTBI primer set was used. Each CDR3 protein gets one entry after TCRdb re-called the multiplex PCR reads with MiXCR. This table has under 350,000 distinct CDR3 sequences, 18% appearing once.

The source material was blood. This TCR derives from a woman aged 45-65 years with Graves' hyperthyroidism. This chain connects TRBV3-1 to TRBJ2-1; D is tentatively TRBD1 or TRBD2 (5 bases each). The CDR3 protein is CASSQTPGGGQRSSYNEQFF. In nucleotides, the CDR3 is TGTGCCAGCAGCCAAACCCCCGGTGGGGGTCAGCGAAGCTCCTACAATGAGCAGTTCTTC.